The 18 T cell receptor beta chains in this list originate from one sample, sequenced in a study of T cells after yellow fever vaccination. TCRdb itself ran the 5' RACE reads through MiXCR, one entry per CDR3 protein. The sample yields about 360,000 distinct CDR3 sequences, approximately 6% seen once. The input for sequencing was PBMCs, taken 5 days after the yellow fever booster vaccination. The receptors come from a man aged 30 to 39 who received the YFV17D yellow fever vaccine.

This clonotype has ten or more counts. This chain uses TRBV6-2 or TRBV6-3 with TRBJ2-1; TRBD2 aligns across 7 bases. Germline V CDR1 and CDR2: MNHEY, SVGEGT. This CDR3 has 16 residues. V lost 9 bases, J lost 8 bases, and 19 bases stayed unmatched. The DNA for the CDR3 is TGTGCCAGTAGCAAGGTTTTCGGGAGGCCCCCCGATGAGCAGTTCTTC. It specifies CASSKVFGRPPDEQFF.

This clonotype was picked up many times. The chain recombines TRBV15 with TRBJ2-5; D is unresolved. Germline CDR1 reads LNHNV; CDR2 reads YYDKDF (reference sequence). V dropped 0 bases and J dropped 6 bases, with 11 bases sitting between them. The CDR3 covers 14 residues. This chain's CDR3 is CATSRDGSLKTQYF. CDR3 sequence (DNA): TGTGCCACCAGCAGAGATGGAAGTTTGAAGACCCAGTACTTC.

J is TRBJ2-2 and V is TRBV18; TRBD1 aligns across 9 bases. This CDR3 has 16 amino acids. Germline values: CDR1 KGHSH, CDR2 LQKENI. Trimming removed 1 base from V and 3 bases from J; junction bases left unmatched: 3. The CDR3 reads CASSPRRDRDTGELFF. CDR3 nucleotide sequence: TGTGCCAGCTCACCACGCCGGGACAGGGACACCGGGGAGCTGTTTTTT.

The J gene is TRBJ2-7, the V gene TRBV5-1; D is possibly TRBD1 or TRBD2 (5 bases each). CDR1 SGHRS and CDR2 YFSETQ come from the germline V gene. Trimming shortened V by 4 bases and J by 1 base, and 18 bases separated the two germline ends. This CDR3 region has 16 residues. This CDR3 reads CASSARLGTRSYEQYF. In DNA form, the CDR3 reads TGCGCCAGCAGCGCCCGCCTTGGGACCAGATCCTACGAGCAGTACTTC.

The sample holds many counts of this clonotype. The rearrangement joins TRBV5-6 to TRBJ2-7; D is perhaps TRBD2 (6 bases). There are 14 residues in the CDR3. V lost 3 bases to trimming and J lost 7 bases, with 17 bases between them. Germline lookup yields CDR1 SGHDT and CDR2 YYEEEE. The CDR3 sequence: CASSSRDLPLEQYF. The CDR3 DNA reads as TGTGCCAGCAGCTCCCGGGACTTACCCCTGGAGCAGTACTTC. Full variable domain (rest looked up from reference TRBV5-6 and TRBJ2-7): DAGVTQSPTHLIKTRGQQVTLRCSPKSGHDTVSWYQQALGQGPQFIFQYYEEEERQRGNFPDRFSGHQFPNYSSELNVNALLLGDSALYLCASSSRDLPLEQYFGPGTRLTVT.

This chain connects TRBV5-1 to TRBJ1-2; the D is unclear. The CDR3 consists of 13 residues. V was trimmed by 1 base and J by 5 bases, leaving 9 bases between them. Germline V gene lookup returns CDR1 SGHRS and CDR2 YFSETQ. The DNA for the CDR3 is TGCGCCAGCAGCTTGAACAGCCAGTATGGCTACACCTTC. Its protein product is CASSLNSQYGYTF.

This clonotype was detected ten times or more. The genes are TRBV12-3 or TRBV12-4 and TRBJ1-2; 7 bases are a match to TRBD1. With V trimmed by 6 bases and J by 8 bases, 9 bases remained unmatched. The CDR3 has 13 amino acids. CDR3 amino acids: CASSLDRVGGYTF. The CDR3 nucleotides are TGTGCCAGCAGCCTTGACAGGGTCGGCGGCTACACCTTC.

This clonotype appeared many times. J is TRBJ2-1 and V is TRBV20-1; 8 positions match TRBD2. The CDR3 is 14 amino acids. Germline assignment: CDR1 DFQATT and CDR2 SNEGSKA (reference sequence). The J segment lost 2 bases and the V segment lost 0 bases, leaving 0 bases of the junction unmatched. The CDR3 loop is CSARELAAYNEQFF. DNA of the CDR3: TGCAGTGCTAGAGAACTAGCGGCCTACAATGAGCAGTTCTTC.

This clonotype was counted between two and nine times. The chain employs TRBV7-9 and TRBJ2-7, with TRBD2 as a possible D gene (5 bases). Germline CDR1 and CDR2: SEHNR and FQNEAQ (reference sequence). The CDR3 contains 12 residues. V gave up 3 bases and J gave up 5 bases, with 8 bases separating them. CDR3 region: CASSFGVNEQYF. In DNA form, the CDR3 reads TGTGCCAGCAGCTTCGGGGTCAACGAGCAGTACTTC.

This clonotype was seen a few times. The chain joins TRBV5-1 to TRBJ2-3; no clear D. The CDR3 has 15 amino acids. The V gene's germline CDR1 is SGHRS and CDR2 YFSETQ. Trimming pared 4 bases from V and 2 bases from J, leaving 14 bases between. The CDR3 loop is CASSTISVSTDTQYF. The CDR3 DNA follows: TGCGCCAGCAGCACTATCAGCGTATCCACAGATACGCAGTATTTT. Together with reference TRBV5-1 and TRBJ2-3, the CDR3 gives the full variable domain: KAGVTQTPRYLIKTRGQQVTLSCSPISGHRSVSWYQQTPGQGLQFLFEYFSETQRNKGNFPGRFSGRQFSNSRSEMNVSTLELGDSALYLCASSTISVSTDTQYFGPGTRLTVL.

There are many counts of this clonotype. As DNA, the CDR3 is TGTGCCAGCAGCCGGATAGGGGATATAATCCACCTCCACTTT. It codes for CASSRIGDIIHLHF. The gene calls are TRBV14 and TRBJ1-6; tentative D call: TRBD1 (5 bases). V lost 4 bases, J lost 15 bases, and 19 bases lay in between. Germline assignment: CDR1 SGHDN and CDR2 FVKESK. This CDR3 region has 14 residues.

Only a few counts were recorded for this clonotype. CDR3 nucleotide sequence: TGCGCCAGCAGCTTAACTGGGCCTAGCAATCAGCCCCAGCATTTT. Translated, it gives CASSLTGPSNQPQHF. The chain uses TRBV5-1 and TRBJ1-5; D is uncertain. V lost 2 bases and J 0 bases, leaving 9 bases between the germline ends. The length of the CDR3 is 15 residues. From germline, CDR1 is SGHRS and CDR2 YFSETQ. Complete variable domain (other parts from reference TRBV5-1 and TRBJ1-5): KAGVTQTPRYLIKTRGQQVTLSCSPISGHRSVSWYQQTPGQGLQFLFEYFSETQRNKGNFPGRFSGRQFSNSRSEMNVSTLELGDSALYLCASSLTGPSNQPQHFGDGTRLSIL.

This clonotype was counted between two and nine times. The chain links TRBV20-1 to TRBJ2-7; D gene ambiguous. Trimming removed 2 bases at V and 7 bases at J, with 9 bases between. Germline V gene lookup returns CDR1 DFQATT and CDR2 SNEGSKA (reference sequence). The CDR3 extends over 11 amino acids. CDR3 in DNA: TGCAGTGCTAGAAAAGCCTTAGAGCAGTACTTC. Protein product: CSARKALEQYF.

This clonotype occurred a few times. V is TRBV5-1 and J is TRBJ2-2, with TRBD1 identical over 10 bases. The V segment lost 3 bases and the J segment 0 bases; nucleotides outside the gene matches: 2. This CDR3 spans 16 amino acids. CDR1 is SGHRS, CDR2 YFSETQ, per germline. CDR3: CASSSGQGANTGELFF. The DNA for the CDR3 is TGCGCCAGCAGCTCAGGACAGGGGGCGAACACCGGGGAGCTGTTTTTT.

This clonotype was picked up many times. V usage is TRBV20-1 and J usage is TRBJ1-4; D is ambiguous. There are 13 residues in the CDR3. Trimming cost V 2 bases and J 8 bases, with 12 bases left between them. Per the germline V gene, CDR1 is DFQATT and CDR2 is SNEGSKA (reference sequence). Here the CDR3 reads CSARHRWEEKLFF. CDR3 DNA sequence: TGCAGTGCTAGACACCGTTGGGAGGAAAAACTGTTTTTT.

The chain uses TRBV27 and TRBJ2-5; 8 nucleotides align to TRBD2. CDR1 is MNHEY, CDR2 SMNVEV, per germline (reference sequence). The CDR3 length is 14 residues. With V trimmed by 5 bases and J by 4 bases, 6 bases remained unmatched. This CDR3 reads CASSTRRGAETQYF. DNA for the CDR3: TGTGCCAGCAGTACGCGGCGGGGGGCAGAGACCCAGTACTTC.

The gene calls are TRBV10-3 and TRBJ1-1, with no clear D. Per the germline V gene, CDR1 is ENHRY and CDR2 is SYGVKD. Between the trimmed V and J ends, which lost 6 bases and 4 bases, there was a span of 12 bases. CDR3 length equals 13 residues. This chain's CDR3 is CAISPGPPTEAFF. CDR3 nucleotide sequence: TGTGCCATCAGCCCCGGGCCCCCCACTGAAGCTTTCTTT.

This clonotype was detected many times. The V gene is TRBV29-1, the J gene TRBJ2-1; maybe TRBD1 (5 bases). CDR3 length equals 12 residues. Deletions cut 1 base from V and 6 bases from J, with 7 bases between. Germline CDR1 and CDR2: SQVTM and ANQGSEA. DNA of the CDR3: TGCAGCGTTGAAGGCCAGGGCAATGAGCAGTTCTTC. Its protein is CSVEGQGNEQFF.